This T cell receptor (beta chain) appears in the sequencing data of a study of T cells in Graves' hyperthyroidism and ophthalmopathy. Regarding this clonotype: Its antigen is not identified.

CDR1 is SGDLS and CDR2 is YYNGEE in the germline V gene. The CDR3 is 15 amino acids. Trimming cost V 4 bases and J 3 bases, with 11 bases left between them. Orbital computed tomography and thyroid ultrasound, together with serum TRAb and thyroxine and clinical symptoms, were used for diagnoses. Isolation of PBMCs was performed on 10 ml fresh peripheral blood. TCR beta CDR3 regions were amplified from RNA. TCR CDR3 underwent first-round RT-PCR with the HTBI primer set. TCRdb recomputed calls from the multiplex PCR reads with MiXCR, one row per CDR3 protein. The sample consists of hundreds of thousands of distinct CDR3 sequences, around 20% of them appearing once. Findings of the study overall: The model forecast ophthalmopathy, anticipating it by a median around 6.5 months before onset. Blood also carried most thyroid clonotypes expanded above 0.001.

The chain couples TRBV9 to TRBJ1-6; possible D gene TRBD1, 5 bases. The sample was blood. The TCR sequence derives from a man between 35 and 55 years old with Graves' hyperthyroidism. DNA for the CDR3: TGTGCCAGCAGCACCGGGACCGTCTATAATTCACCCCTCCACTTT. Its protein is CASSTGTVYNSPLHF.